This T cell receptor (beta chain) derives from a study of blood T cells in healthy people across ages (dated by TCRdb to about 2015). Some background on the complete study: In model experiments, template switching captured about one uniquely barcoded TCR beta cDNA molecule for every two T cells. The study measured age-related changes in TCR beta repertoire diversity using deep sequencing normalized with unique cDNA molecular identifiers. Four age groups were formed from the donors: young (average approximately 17 years), middle-aged (approximately 40), aged (about 68) and long-lived (more than 75). For two donors (one aged 18 to 30 and one aged 80 or older), the study analyzed two additional independent replicas of 1 million unique cDNA reads from the same blood draw.

Details on this clonotype: The specificity of this receptor is unknown. Per-nucleotide qualities are absent, and no much larger clonotype sits a single base away.

Study-wide findings and limitations: Estimates of total diversity based on one million sequenced T cells were considered lower bounds and underestimates. Donor CMV infection status was unknown, potentially confounding age-related changes in expanded clonotypes. As age increased, observed TCR beta diversity per million T cells dropped in a roughly linear way, and a significant reduction was already evident by age about 40. The percentage of naive T cells measured by flow cytometry correlated strongly with observed TCR beta diversity. Compared with the aged group, more naive CD4+ T cells, fewer expanded clones and increased TCR diversity were shown by the long-lived group, suggesting age selection. Conclusive comparison of naive and antigen-experienced compartments was prevented by the profiling of bulk unsorted PBMCs.

Receptor amplification or capture employed 5' RACE. The instrument given in TCRdb is Illumina HiSeq 2500. The second PCR ran for about 6 to 12 cycles and used a J-beta primer mix along with a sample-barcoded 5' primer. A unique molecular identifier was introduced onto each TCR beta cDNA molecule by a template-switch 5' adaptor carrying 12 random nucleotides. At least 2.5 million CDR3-containing paired-end reads were obtained from each sample. First-strand cDNA synthesis was performed from all RNA using the Mint cDNA synthesis kit, with priming by a TRBC-specific oligonucleotide. Following uracil-DNA glycosylase treatment, a first 18-cycle PCR with universal primers M1SS and BC2_uni_R was performed on all cDNA. As for the authors' bioinformatics: For normalization, 1 million high-quality reads were randomly selected from each sample, with every read carrying a distinct molecular identifier. Instead of being binned into consensus sequences, reads with shared molecular identifiers were discarded. CDR3 identification, clonotype clustering and error correction used MiTCR with a Q25 quality threshold and the strictest error-elimination algorithm. A nonparametric unseen species model with Euler transformation was used to estimate a lower bound on total TCR beta diversity. TCRdb applied fastp at Q25 and MiXCR to the public reads, then kept only in-frame beta chains. Here each entry gathers all rows of one CDR3 protein and keeps the most common genes and DNA. TCRdb, rather than the study authors, made the V and J calls. The sample table contains 750,000 to 950,000 distinct CDR3 sequences; only one count was recorded for almost 30% of them. The ten largest clones represent 10% of the sample.

V is clipped by 8 bases and J by 0 bases, and the sequence between their germline boundaries is 17 bases long. CDR1 is given as MNHNS and CDR2 as SASEGT, both from the germline V gene. Inclusive of the bounding cysteine and phenylalanine, the CDR3 is 15 residues long. The DNA shown is the 45-base CDR3, in frame from base 1. Donors were 35 to 40 systemically healthy Caucasian individuals from Russia aged roughly 6 to 90 years. Each donor gave about 9.8 milliliters of peripheral blood, drawn into EDTA-treated Vacutainer tubes. Ficoll-Paque density-gradient centrifugation was used to isolate PBMCs, with at least 6.5 million obtained per sample. Trizol reagent was used to extract total RNA from PBMCs, with at least 6 micrograms per sample. For every donor, flow cytometry on a PBMC aliquot measured the percentage of naive CD45RAhigh/CD27high T cells. The same specimen was also included in a second study, on T cells of mothers and their children. The second study's authors report: Donors were nine systemically healthy Caucasian individuals: three mothers and their six children. cDNA synthesis consumed the entire amount of extracted RNA, loaded at about 1.5 ug RNA in each 15 ul reaction. In the second PCR, the M1S primer introduced both the sample barcodes and 2-4 random nucleotides. Over 9 million TCR beta CDR3 reads came from each mother, compared with about 3.2 million reads from each child. Thymic selection shapes the output of TCR recombination in a similar way in related and unrelated pairs, and inherited differences have a minor effect. Normalized repertoire overlap in related mother-child pairs was always slightly higher than in unrelated mother-child pairs, but the difference was never significant. With a sensitivity of about 100 clones per million clonotypes, no persistent microchimeric T cell clones were detected. Deep NGS was used in the study to compare the TCR beta repertoires of mothers and children and to look for features that separate related mother-child pairs from unrelated individuals. On average, the children were around 11 +/- 4 years old, while the mothers were approximately 41 +/- 4 years old. After adapters were ligated using NEBNext reagents, the libraries underwent 100+100 nt paired-end sequencing on an Illumina HiSeq 2000. To prevent cross-contamination, the mother and child libraries were prepared a month apart and were sequenced in separate runs. For each donor, between about 500,000 and 2,200,000 distinct TCR beta clonotypes were identified. Naive TCR beta clonotypes were estimated from low-frequency clonotypes matched to each donor's FACS-determined naive share, without sorting.

The receptor comes from a woman in her thirties or forties in good health. The rearrangement joined TRBV6-1 to TRBJ2-7; the D call could be TRBD1 or TRBD2, with each sharing 5 bases. The sequenced material came from blood. The CDR3 loop reads CASGLGRRFSYEQYF. The sequenced DNA: TGTGCCAGCGGATTGGGACGGCGTTTCTCCTACGAGCAGTACTTC.